This TCR beta chain is drawn from a study of T cell responses to AZD1222 COVID-19 vaccine. Trimming took 0 bases from V and 4 from J, leaving 7 bases between them. CDR1 and CDR2 from the germline V gene are SGHRS and YFSETQ. The CDR3 sequence is 14 residues long. Whole-study results and caveats: Donor demographics were predominantly white British with a female majority; clonal diversity may be underestimated.

As to this clone: Its specificity is not known.

Sequencing was performed with immunoSEQ multiplex PCR; in TCRdb, only in-frame clones are kept and a portion is missing. The sample yields approximately 150,000 clones, about 92% seen once. The chain joins TRBV5-1 to TRBJ2-2; a weak D match, TRBD1 (5 bases). Specimen: peripheral blood, collected on day 0 of AZD1222 vaccination. This clonotype originated in an adult in good health. The CDR3 is CASSLVGPTGELFF. DNA for the CDR3: TGCGCCAGCAGCTTGGTGGGGCCCACCGGGGAGCTGTTTTTT. Full variable domain (remainder filled in from reference TRBV5-1 and TRBJ2-2): KAGVTQTPRYLIKTRGQQVTLSCSPISGHRSVSWYQQTPGQGLQFLFEYFSETQRNKGNFPGRFSGRQFSNSRSEMNVSTLELGDSALYLCASSLVGPTGELFFGEGSRLTVL.